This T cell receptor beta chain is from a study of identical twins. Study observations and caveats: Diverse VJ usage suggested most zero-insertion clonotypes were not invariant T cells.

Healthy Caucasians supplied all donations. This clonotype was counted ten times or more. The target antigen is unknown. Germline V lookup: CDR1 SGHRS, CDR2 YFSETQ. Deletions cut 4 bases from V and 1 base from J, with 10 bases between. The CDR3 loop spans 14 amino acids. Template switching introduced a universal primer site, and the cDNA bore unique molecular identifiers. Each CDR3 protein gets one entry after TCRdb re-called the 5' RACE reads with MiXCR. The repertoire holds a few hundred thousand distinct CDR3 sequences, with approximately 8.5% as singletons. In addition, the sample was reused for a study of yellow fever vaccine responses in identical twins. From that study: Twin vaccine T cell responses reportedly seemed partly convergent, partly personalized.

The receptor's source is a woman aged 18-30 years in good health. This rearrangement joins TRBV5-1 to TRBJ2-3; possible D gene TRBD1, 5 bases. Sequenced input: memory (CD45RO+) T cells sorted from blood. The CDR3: CASSKETGTDTQYF. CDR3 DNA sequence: TGCGCCAGCAGCAAAGAGACAGGCACAGATACGCAGTATTTT.